Sequencing of this T cell receptor (beta chain) was carried out in a study of beta chain features in type 1 diabetes. Study results and limitations: Type 1 diabetes patients had TCRB CDR3s that were shorter (moderately but significantly so) in all four CD4+ subsets.

This clone was seen a handful of times. The antigen is not known. Reverse transcription of all isolated RNA meant that expressed TCRB transcripts were sequenced. TCRdb's table, derived via immunoSEQ multiplex PCR, lists solely in-frame clones and lacks some. This sample has more than 55,000 clones; about 47% occur once, and the top ten carry 2.6%. The sample consisted of Tregs from blood. This clonotype was obtained from a woman aged 40 to 49 with type 1 diabetes.

The CDR3 DNA reads TGTGCCAGCAGCTTAGCACTAGCGGGAGCCTACGAGCAGTACTTC. This encodes CASSLALAGAYEQYF. This chain joins TRBV7-9 and TRBJ2-7; 11 bases match TRBD2. The CDR3 is 15 residues long. CDR1 is SEHNR and CDR2 is FQNEAQ in the germline V gene (reference sequence). Trimming removed 0 bases from V and 2 bases from J; junction bases left unmatched: 0.